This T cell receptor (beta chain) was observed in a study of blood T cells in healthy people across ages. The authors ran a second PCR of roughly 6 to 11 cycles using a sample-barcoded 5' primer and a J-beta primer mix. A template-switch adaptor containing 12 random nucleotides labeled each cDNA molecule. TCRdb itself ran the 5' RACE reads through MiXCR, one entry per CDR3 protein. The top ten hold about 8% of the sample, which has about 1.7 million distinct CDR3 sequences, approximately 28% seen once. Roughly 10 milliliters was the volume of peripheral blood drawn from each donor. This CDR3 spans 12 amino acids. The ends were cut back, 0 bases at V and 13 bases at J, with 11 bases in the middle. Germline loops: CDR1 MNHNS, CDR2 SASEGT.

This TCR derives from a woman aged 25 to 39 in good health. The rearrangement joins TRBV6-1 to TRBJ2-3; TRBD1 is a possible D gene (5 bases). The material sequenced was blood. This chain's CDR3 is CASSEAPEGEYF. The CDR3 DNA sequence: TGTGCCAGCAGTGAAGCCCCGGAAGGGGAGTATTTT.